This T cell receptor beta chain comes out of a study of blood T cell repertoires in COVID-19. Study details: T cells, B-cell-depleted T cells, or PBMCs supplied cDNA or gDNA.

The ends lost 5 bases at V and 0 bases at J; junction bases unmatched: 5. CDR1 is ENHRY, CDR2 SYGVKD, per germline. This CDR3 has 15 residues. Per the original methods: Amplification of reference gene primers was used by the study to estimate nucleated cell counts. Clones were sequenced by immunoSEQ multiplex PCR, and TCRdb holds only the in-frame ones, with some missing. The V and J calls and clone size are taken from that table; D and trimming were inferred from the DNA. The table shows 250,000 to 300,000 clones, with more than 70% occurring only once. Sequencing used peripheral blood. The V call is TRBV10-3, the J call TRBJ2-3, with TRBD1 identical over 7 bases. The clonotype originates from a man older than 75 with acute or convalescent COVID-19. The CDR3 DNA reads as TGTGCCATCAGTACAGGGGCGAGGAGCACAGATACGCAGTATTTT. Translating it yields CAISTGARSTDTQYF.